A selection of T cell receptor beta chains follows, all from one sample in a study of blood T cell repertoires in COVID-19. Profiling relied on immunoSEQ multiplex PCR, and the TCRdb table lists in-frame clones only, not all of them. The data show some 64,000 clones, approximately 79% seen once. Sequences were obtained from peripheral blood. These receptors came from a man between 60 and 75 years old with acute or convalescent COVID-19. CDR3s include the opening cysteine and the closing phenylalanine or tryptophan. D genes are given only for firm matches.

D gene	V gene	CDR3 length	J gene	CDR3 protein
NA	TRBV21-1	17	TRBJ1-1	CASSSVGGADLNTEAFF
TRBD2	TRBV6-5	15	TRBJ2-3	CASSRGLADQDTQYF
NA	TRBV20-1	14	TRBJ2-1	CSASRGGINNEQFF
TRBD1	TRBV7-9	16	TRBJ1-2	CASSPGSGTGVNGYTF
NA	TRBV2	14	TRBJ2-4	CASSAEGVKNIQYF
NA	TRBV18	14	TRBJ2-5	CASSRGDSQETQYF
NA	TRBV6-5	14	TRBJ1-2	CASRLRTPNYGYTF
TRBD1	TRBV19	14	TRBJ1-3	CASKGAQRGNTIYF
NA	TRBV5-6	16	TRBJ1-5	CASSIFKGGGNQPQHF
TRBD1	TRBV18	15	TRBJ1-1	CASSLGRGHSTEAFF
NA	TRBV5-1	13	TRBJ2-2	CASSLVTAGELFF
TRBD2	TRBV30	14	TRBJ2-3	CAWRKAGATDTQYF
TRBD2	TRBV18	15	TRBJ2-1	CASSLLAGEYNEQFF
NA	TRBV9	15	TRBJ1-1	CASSPHTAGNTEAFF
NA	TRBV7-2	15	TRBJ2-2	CASSPSVSNTGELFF
TRBD1	TRBV29-1	13	TRBJ1-2	CSVPTTGNYGYTF
NA	TRBV28	11	TRBJ2-3	CASSFLDTQYF
TRBD1	TRBV10-3	14	TRBJ1-1	CAISERQGPTEAFF
NA	TRBV29-1	13	TRBJ1-1	CSVDTGRSTEAFF
TRBD1	TRBV7-9	16	TRBJ2-3	CASSSRQGGSTDTQYF
TRBD1	TRBV9	14	TRBJ2-7	CASSVGGTGTEQYF
TRBD2	TRBV10-3	12	TRBJ2-1	CAIRPSGGEQFF
NA	TRBV7-9	17	TRBJ2-6	CASSPSIMRTGANVLTF
NA	TRBV6-5	13	TRBJ2-7	CASSRPGNYEQYF
NA	TRBV11-2	14	TRBJ2-1	CASSLDRHYNEQFF
TRBD2	TRBV15	17	TRBJ2-2	CATSRGGLAGSTGELFF